Reported below is one T cell receptor (beta chain). No antigen is known for it. This entry comes from a study of T cell responses to AZD1222 COVID-19 vaccine. Whole-study results and caveats: Most donors were white British, females outnumbered males, and clonal diversity was possibly underestimated. Spike-wide coverage was observed for vaccine-associated CD4 TCRs, with dominant responses at 160-218 and 743-854. Nearly half of spike-specific TCRs reportedly target unmutated variant regions.

Libraries were prepared by immunoSEQ multiplex PCR; TCRdb keeps only in-frame clonotypes and omits some of them. The sample has 95,000 to 110,000 clones; about nine tenths are singletons. The CDR3 sequence is 15 residues long. Germline CDR1 is MNHEY and CDR2 is SVGAGI. V was clipped by 6 bases and J by 0 bases, with 12 bases between them. This clonotype originated in an adult in good health. The gene calls are TRBV6-5 and TRBJ1-5, with a tentative D call TRBD1 (5 bases). Source: peripheral blood, taken on day 0 of AZD1222 vaccination. The CDR3 DNA sequence: TGTGCCAGCAGCAAGGGACGGTATAGCAATCAGCCCCAGCATTTT. The encoded protein is CASSKGRYSNQPQHF.